These 22 T cell receptor beta chains came from one sample sequenced in a study of T cells after yellow fever vaccination. TCRdb ran MiXCR on the 5' RACE reads and lists one entry per CDR3 protein. The table has hundreds of thousands of distinct CDR3 sequences, about 12% seen once. Sequenced here: PBMCs, sampled on the day of the yellow fever booster vaccination. The receptor set was obtained from a man younger than 45 who received the YFV17D yellow fever vaccine.

This clonotype was recorded at least ten times. The rearrangement links TRBV4-2 to TRBJ1-6; TRBD1 might be the D (5 bases). V lost 4 bases, J lost 4 bases, and 20 bases lay in between. Per the germline V gene, CDR1 is LGHNA and CDR2 is YNFKEQ. CDR3 size: 18 residues. The CDR3 nucleotides are TGTGCCAGCAGCCCTGGAGGGCGGGGCCAAGGGTATAATTCACCCCTCCACTTT. This codes for CASSPGGRGQGYNSPLHF.

This clonotype showed up just a few times. V gene TRBV18 combines with J gene TRBJ2-3; TRBD2 matches at 9 bases. The V gene's germline CDR1 is KGHSH and CDR2 LQKENI. CDR3 length: 17 amino acids. With 0 bases clipped from V and 1 base from J, the junction kept 5 bases outside the gene matches. The CDR3 here is CASSPPSTSGRTDTQYF. The CDR3 DNA follows: TGTGCCAGCTCACCACCCTCGACTAGCGGCCGCACAGATACGCAGTATTTT.

The chain is built from TRBV7-9 and TRBJ1-6, with 10 bases aligning to TRBD1. Germline CDR1 is SEHNR and CDR2 is FQNEAQ (reference sequence). CDR3 length equals 15 residues. V was clipped by 5 bases and J by 10 bases; unmatched bases: 8. For the CDR3, the DNA is TGTGCCAGCAGCAGAACCGGGACAGGGGACTCACCCCTCCACTTT. It is translated as CASSRTGTGDSPLHF.

The V call is TRBV19, the J call TRBJ1-6, with 10 bases that match TRBD1. The germline CDR1 and CDR2 sequences are LNHDA and SQIVND (reference sequence). CDR3 size: 15 residues. V trimming: 4 bases; J trimming: 9 bases; junction bases outside the gene matches: 6. The CDR3 loop is CASSTYGQGVSPLHF. As DNA, the CDR3 is TGTGCCAGTAGTACCTATGGACAGGGGGTTTCACCCCTCCACTTT.

The chain combines TRBV12-3 or TRBV12-4 with TRBJ2-5; tentatively, D is TRBD2 (5 bases). Trimming cost V 7 bases and J 2 bases, with 5 bases left between them. The CDR3 sequence is 11 residues long. CDR3 in DNA: TGTGCCAGCAAGCGGCAAGAGACCCAGTACTTC. Residues: CASKRQETQYF.

The V call is TRBV12-3 or TRBV12-4, the J call TRBJ1-3, with 8 bases identical to TRBD1. Trimming cost V 6 bases and J 4 bases; bases outside gene matches: 8. The CDR3 length is 15 residues. The CDR3 loop reads CASSPDRGKGNTIYF. CDR3 bases: TGTGCCAGCAGCCCCGACAGGGGAAAGGGAAACACCATATATTTT.

This chain joins TRBV6-1 and TRBJ1-1; the D is unclear. The CDR3 is made up of 13 amino acids. Germline CDR1 reads MNHNS; CDR2 reads SASEGT. Trimming left V 4 bases short and J 2 bases short, with 8 bases between. The CDR3 bases are TGTGCCAGCAGTGCACAGACCAACACTGAAGCTTTCTTT. The encoded protein is CASSAQTNTEAFF.

V usage is TRBV7-2 and J usage is TRBJ2-5; 9 bases match TRBD2. Trimming took 1 base from V and 3 from J; bases not matched to a gene: 6. Germline lookup yields CDR1 SGHTA and CDR2 FQGNSA. The CDR3 sequence is 16 residues long. CDR3 DNA: TGTGCCAGCAGCTTAGGCGGGACTAGCTCTAAAGAGACCCAGTACTTC. Residues: CASSLGGTSSKETQYF.

In its sample, this clonotype was seen a few times. V is TRBV10-3 and J is TRBJ2-1; TRBD2 might be the D (6 bases). Germline CDR1 and CDR2: ENHRY and SYGVKD. The germline V and J ends were trimmed by 0 bases and 3 bases, with 15 bases remaining between them. This CDR3 is 17 amino acids long. CDR3 sequence: CAISESPKLASYNEQFF. CDR3 nucleotide sequence: TGTGCCATCAGTGAGTCGCCCAAACTAGCAAGCTACAATGAGCAGTTCTTC.

The rearrangement joins TRBV27 to TRBJ2-5; the D call may be TRBD1 or TRBD2 (5 bases each). The CDR3 totals 15 residues. Trimming took 6 bases from V and 9 from J, leaving 23 bases between them. Germline V gene sequence: CDR1 MNHEY, CDR2 SMNVEV (reference sequence). CDR3: CASRSPGTASWAQYF. CDR3 in DNA: TGTGCCAGCAGATCCCCCGGGACGGCCTCGTGGGCCCAGTACTTC.

The rearrangement links TRBV10-1 to TRBJ2-5, with 9 bases aligning to TRBD2. The V gene's germline CDR1 is WNHNN and CDR2 SYGVQD (reference sequence). The trim removed 3 bases at V and 3 bases at J, leaving 5 bases unmatched. CDR3 length: 15 residues. CDR3 bases: TGCGCCAGCAGTGACCGGCTAGCGGGAAAAGAGACCCAGTACTTC. It codes for CASSDRLAGKETQYF.

This clonotype turned up a few times. The chain recombines TRBV12-3 or TRBV12-4 with TRBJ1-3; D remains unclear. Trimming removed 6 bases from V and 4 bases from J, with 13 bases in between. The CDR3 runs to 14 residues. The CDR3: CASSRGSGGNTIYF. The CDR3 coding sequence is TGTGCCAGCAGCCGCGGATCCGGAGGAAACACCATATATTTT.

This clonotype was seen at least ten times. CDR3 coding DNA: TGTGCCAGCAGGCCAACAGGCACGGATTTTCGATTTCCTTCACCCCTCCACTTT. This gives the protein CASRPTGTDFRFPSPLHF. V is TRBV6-1 and J is TRBJ1-6, with a possible D match to TRBD1 (5 bases). This CDR3 region has 18 residues. Trimming cost V 6 bases and J 9 bases, with 27 bases left between them. Germline V CDR1 and CDR2: MNHNS, SASEGT.

To note about this clonotype: One junction end disagrees with the germline gene, perhaps due to a read error. This chain connects TRBV7-7 to TRBJ2-2, with 9 bases aligning to TRBD2. The CDR3 is 16 residues long. Germline V gives CDR1 SSHAT, CDR2 FNYEAQ (reference sequence). The CDR3: CASSPLGLAAPGELFF. In nucleotides, the CDR3 is TGTGCTAGCAGCCCACTGGGACTAGCCGCTCCCGGGGAGCTGTTTTTT.

The chain carries TRBV6-1 and TRBJ1-4; the D gene is possibly TRBD1 (6 bases). Between the trimmed V and J ends, which lost 6 bases and 7 bases, there was a span of 18 bases. The CDR3 has 15 residues. Germline values: CDR1 MNHNS, CDR2 SASEGT. The CDR3 sequence: CASRGASGFSEKLFF. As DNA, the CDR3 is TGTGCCAGCAGGGGGGCGAGTGGTTTTAGTGAAAAACTGTTTTTT.

This chain links TRBV12-3 or TRBV12-4 with TRBJ2-3; the D gene is possibly TRBD1 (7 bases). The V and J ends lost 6 bases and 3 bases respectively, with 16 bases between them. This CDR3 has 15 residues. The CDR3: CASRYSGGITDTQYF. The CDR3 coding sequence is TGTGCCAGCAGATATTCAGGGGGGATAACAGATACGCAGTATTTT.

V usage is TRBV18 and J usage is TRBJ2-7; 12 bases match TRBD1. The CDR3 runs 16 residues. Germline CDR1 and CDR2: KGHSH and LQKENI. V dropped 2 bases and J dropped 4; count of bases not matched to a gene: 6. DNA for the CDR3: TGTGCCAGCTCACCATTGGGACAGGGGGCAAGATACGAGCAGTACTTC. Its translation is CASSPLGQGARYEQYF.

Only one count was recorded for this clonotype. The chain is built from TRBV7-2 and TRBJ2-2; perhaps TRBD2 as D (6 bases). V lost 3 bases to trimming and J lost 5 bases, with 13 bases between them. This CDR3 spans 15 amino acids. CDR1 and CDR2 from the germline V gene are SGHTA and FQGNSA. CDR3 DNA sequence: TGTGCCAGCAGCTTCGGAGGGGCGCGGACCGGGGAGCTGTTTTTT. Translation: CASSFGGARTGELFF.

The table lists this clonotype with a few counts. J is TRBJ2-7 and V is TRBV9; a weak D match, TRBD2 (6 bases). V lost 4 bases and J 2 bases, leaving 13 bases between the germline ends. This CDR3 region has 14 residues. CDR1 and CDR2 from the germline V gene are SGDLS and YYNGEE. The DNA of the CDR3 is TGTGCCAGCAGCCCACGGGACTTTCCCTACGAGCAGTACTTC. Residues: CASSPRDFPYEQYF.

The gene calls are TRBV2 and TRBJ1-5; TRBD1 is a possible D gene (6 bases). There are 13 residues in the CDR3. Trimming stripped 6 bases from V and 6 bases from J, with 12 bases between. Per the germline V gene, CDR1 is SNHLY and CDR2 is FYNNEI. The CDR3 loop reads CASSGQPGQPQHF. The CDR3 DNA sequence: TGTGCCAGCAGCGGACAGCCCGGTCAGCCCCAGCATTTT.

This clonotype was observed a handful of times. The chain carries TRBV4-2 and TRBJ2-3; 9 bases agree with TRBD2. This CDR3 comprises 16 residues. Germline values: CDR1 LGHNA, CDR2 YNFKEQ. The V segment lost 4 bases and the J segment 13 bases; nucleotides outside the gene matches: 18. CDR3 DNA sequence: TGTGCCAGCAGCCCCGTTCGGGGAGGCGGGAGGGCCCTGGAGTATTTT. Its translation is CASSPVRGGGRALEYF.

The V call is TRBV6-1, the J call TRBJ1-4, with D unclear. This CDR3 spans 13 amino acids. V lost 6 bases to trimming and J lost 0 bases, with 5 bases between them. Germline V CDR1 and CDR2: MNHNS, SASEGT. CDR3 bases: TGTGCCAGCAGACGTGCAACTAATGAAAAACTGTTTTTT. Its translation is CASRRATNEKLFF.